These T cell receptor beta chains were read from a single sample in a study of T cells in Graves' hyperthyroidism and ophthalmopathy. In TCRdb, the multiplex PCR reads were re-called with MiXCR into one record per CDR3 protein. Seen here are 530,000 or so distinct CDR3 sequences, 15% to 20% observed once, and the top ten hold 17%. What was sequenced was blood. The receptor set was obtained from a woman aged 18-29 years with Graves' ophthalmopathy. Each CDR3 is given with its conserved first and last residue. Fields, in order: V gene, clone size, J gene, D gene, CDR3 protein, CDR3 DNA. The D gene is left open where the match is weak. Expanded clones are given a class, and other clones once, few, many or no size at all.

V gene: TRBV15; clone size: -; J gene: TRBJ1-6; D gene: -; CDR3 protein: CATSRSAVSSYNSPLHF; CDR3 DNA: TGTGCCACCAGCAGATCGGCAGTTAGTAGCTATAATTCACCCCTCCACTTT
V gene: TRBV7-8; clone size: few; J gene: TRBJ1-5; D gene: TRBD1; CDR3 protein: CASSLEGQGGNQPQHF; CDR3 DNA: TGTGCCAGCAGCTTAGAAGGACAGGGGGGGAATCAGCCCCAGCATTTT
V gene: TRBV5-8; clone size: few; J gene: TRBJ1-2; D gene: -; CDR3 protein: CASSLVGEDYGYTF; CDR3 DNA: TGTGCCAGCAGCTTGGTCGGGGAGGACTATGGCTACACCTTC
V gene: TRBV20-1; clone size: -; J gene: TRBJ1-2; D gene: -; CDR3 protein: CSASVGGDNHGYTF; CDR3 DNA: TGCAGTGCTAGCGTAGGAGGGGACAATCATGGCTACACCTTC
V gene: TRBV27; clone size: many; J gene: TRBJ2-1; D gene: -; CDR3 protein: CASSLTGFYNEQFF; CDR3 DNA: TGTGCCAGCAGTTTAACGGGATTCTACAATGAGCAGTTCTTC
V gene: TRBV6-2/TRBV6-3; clone size: -; J gene: TRBJ2-2; D gene: -; CDR3 protein: CASSYSQGNTGELFF; CDR3 DNA: TGTGCCAGCAGTTACTCGCAGGGGAACACCGGGGAGCTGTTTTTT
V gene: TRBV7-2; clone size: many; J gene: TRBJ1-4; D gene: -; CDR3 protein: CASTLSGTMNEKLFF; CDR3 DNA: TGTGCCAGCACCCTATCCGGGACAATGAATGAAAAACTGTTTTTT
V gene: TRBV12-3/TRBV12-4; clone size: many; J gene: TRBJ1-4; D gene: -; CDR3 protein: CAITPEDGPNEKLFF; CDR3 DNA: TGTGCCATCACCCCCGAGGACGGACCTAATGAAAAACTGTTTTTT
V gene: TRBV19; clone size: few; J gene: TRBJ2-7; D gene: TRBD2; CDR3 protein: CASSISGGSSYEQYF; CDR3 DNA: TGTGCCAGTAGTATTAGCGGGGGAAGCTCCTACGAGCAGTACTTC
V gene: TRBV3-1; clone size: many; J gene: TRBJ2-7; D gene: TRBD2; CDR3 protein: CASSQEGSGRADEQYF; CDR3 DNA: TGTGCCAGCAGCCAAGAGGGGAGCGGGAGGGCAGACGAGCAGTACTTC
V gene: TRBV6-1; clone size: few; J gene: TRBJ2-3; D gene: TRBD2; CDR3 protein: CASSQGLAGGQGDTQYF; CDR3 DNA: TGTGCCAGCAGTCAGGGACTAGCGGGGGGGCAAGGAGATACGCAGTATTTT
V gene: TRBV29-1; clone size: many; J gene: TRBJ2-7; D gene: -; CDR3 protein: CSVAGSGSYEQYF; CDR3 DNA: TGCAGCGTAGCAGGCAGTGGATCCTACGAGCAGTACTTC
V gene: TRBV30; clone size: many; J gene: TRBJ2-1; D gene: -; CDR3 protein: CAWSLGWQGHEEQFF; CDR3 DNA: TGTGCCTGGAGTCTGGGATGGCAGGGACACGAGGAGCAGTTCTTC
V gene: TRBV3-1; clone size: many; J gene: TRBJ2-2; D gene: -; CDR3 protein: CASSQGGELFF; CDR3 DNA: TGTGCCAGCAGCCAAGGCGGGGAGCTGTTTTTT
V gene: TRBV7-7; clone size: many; J gene: TRBJ2-5; D gene: TRBD1; CDR3 protein: CASSLDRGETQYF; CDR3 DNA: TGTGCCAGCAGTTTAGACAGGGGTGAGACCCAGTACTTC
V gene: TRBV20-1; clone size: few; J gene: TRBJ1-6; D gene: -; CDR3 protein: CSTRRAPRGGDSPLHF; CDR3 DNA: TGCAGTACTAGAAGGGCTCCAAGGGGTGGGGATTCACCCCTCCACTTT
V gene: TRBV6-9; clone size: few; J gene: TRBJ2-2; D gene: -; CDR3 protein: CASSFWDKSGELFF; CDR3 DNA: TGTGCCAGCAGTTTCTGGGACAAATCCGGGGAGCTGTTTTTT
V gene: TRBV4-1; clone size: -; J gene: TRBJ2-3; D gene: TRBD2; CDR3 protein: CASSQGAGADTQYF; CDR3 DNA: TGCGCCAGCAGCCAAGGTGCGGGAGCTGATACGCAGTATTTT
V gene: TRBV5-1; clone size: -; J gene: TRBJ2-5; D gene: TRBD2; CDR3 protein: CASSWTGLAGEQETQYF; CDR3 DNA: TGCGCCAGCAGCTGGACAGGACTAGCGGGAGAACAAGAGACCCAGTACTTC
V gene: TRBV19; clone size: -; J gene: TRBJ1-5; D gene: -; CDR3 protein: CASSIVQGDNQPQHF; CDR3 DNA: TGTGCCAGTAGTATAGTTCAGGGAGACAATCAGCCCCAGCATTTT
V gene: TRBV6-1; clone size: many; J gene: TRBJ1-5; D gene: -; CDR3 protein: CASERGWNRGNQPQHF; CDR3 DNA: TGTGCCAGCGAAAGAGGGTGGAATAGAGGCAATCAGCCCCAGCATTTT
V gene: TRBV7-9; clone size: -; J gene: TRBJ2-5; D gene: -; CDR3 protein: CASSLEGSPIQETQYF; CDR3 DNA: TGTGCCAGCAGCTTAGAGGGGAGCCCGATACAAGAGACCCAGTACTTC